Listed below are T cell receptor beta chains from one sample, sequenced in a study of cytomegalovirus exposure and HLA in healthy donors. The assay was immunoSEQ multiplex PCR, and TCRdb's table has in-frame clones only and misses some. Of 60,000 to 100,000 clones in the sample, around 76% were seen once. The material sequenced was PBMCs. These receptors all come from a male donor in good health and CMV-seropositive. Each CDR3 is given with its conserved first and last residue. Fields, in order: J gene, V gene, D gene, clone size, CDR3 DNA, CDR3 protein. D genes are given only for firm matches. The listing skips clone size in some rows; elsewhere it reads once, few, many or a size class.

J gene: TRBJ2-7
V gene: TRBV7-2
D gene: TRBD1
clone size: -
CDR3 DNA: TGTGCCAGCAGCCCCGGACAGGGGGCCTACGAGCAGTACTTC
CDR3 protein: CASSPGQGAYEQYF

J gene: TRBJ2-1
V gene: TRBV4-1
D gene: TRBD2
clone size: few
CDR3 DNA: TGCGCCAGCAGCCAAGTTGCGGGAGGGCGGGGTGAGCAGTTCTTC
CDR3 protein: CASSQVAGGRGEQFF

J gene: TRBJ1-2
V gene: TRBV6-1
D gene: TRBD1
clone size: few
CDR3 DNA: TGTGCCAGCAGTTCCGGGACAGTCTATGGCTACACCTTC
CDR3 protein: CASSSGTVYGYTF

J gene: TRBJ2-2
V gene: TRBV7-6
D gene: -
clone size: once
CDR3 DNA: TGTGCCAGCAGCTTAGCAGCGGGGAACACCGGGGAGCTGTTTTTT
CDR3 protein: CASSLAAGNTGELFF

J gene: TRBJ1-5
V gene: TRBV6-1
D gene: TRBD1
clone size: -
CDR3 DNA: TGTGCCAGCAGTGAACCGACAGGGTATTATAGCAATCAGCCCCAGCATTTT
CDR3 protein: CASSEPTGYYSNQPQHF

J gene: TRBJ2-5
V gene: TRBV25-1
D gene: -
clone size: -
CDR3 DNA: TGTGCCAGCAGTGAACCGGGACTCGCGGAGACCCAGTACTTC
CDR3 protein: CASSEPGLAETQYF

J gene: TRBJ2-1
V gene: TRBV5-1
D gene: TRBD2
clone size: once
CDR3 DNA: TGCGCCAGCAGCAGCAGACTAGCGGGAGGGTACAATGAGCAGTTCTTC
CDR3 protein: CASSSRLAGGYNEQFF

J gene: TRBJ2-3
V gene: TRBV7-9
D gene: TRBD2
clone size: -
CDR3 DNA: TGTGCCAGCAGCACCGGGACTAGCGGTACAGATACGCAGTATTTT
CDR3 protein: CASSTGTSGTDTQYF

J gene: TRBJ1-2
V gene: TRBV19
D gene: -
clone size: -
CDR3 DNA: TGTGCCAGTAGTACCCTCAACAGGCCCGTGGATGGCTACACCTTC
CDR3 protein: CASSTLNRPVDGYTF

J gene: TRBJ1-1
V gene: TRBV7-9
D gene: -
clone size: -
CDR3 DNA: TGTGCCAGCAGCTCTCTCGCTGAAGCTTTCTTT
CDR3 protein: CASSSLAEAFF

J gene: TRBJ1-6
V gene: TRBV7-8
D gene: TRBD1
clone size: -
CDR3 DNA: TGTGCCAGCAGGGGGGGGACAGGGGGTTCCAATTCACCCCTCCACTTT
CDR3 protein: CASRGGTGGSNSPLHF

J gene: TRBJ2-7
V gene: TRBV28
D gene: -
clone size: -
CDR3 DNA: TGTGCCAGCAGGACCGAGGGGGACTCCTACGAGCAGTACTTC
CDR3 protein: CASRTEGDSYEQYF

J gene: TRBJ1-5
V gene: TRBV7-9
D gene: -
clone size: -
CDR3 DNA: TGTGCCAGCAGCCCGGACAGTTACAATCAGCCCCAGCATTTT
CDR3 protein: CASSPDSYNQPQHF

J gene: TRBJ1-1
V gene: TRBV9
D gene: -
clone size: few
CDR3 DNA: TGTGCCAGCAGCGTAGGGGCCTCATACGAGGCTTTCTTT
CDR3 protein: CASSVGASYEAFF

J gene: TRBJ2-7
V gene: TRBV18
D gene: -
clone size: -
CDR3 DNA: TGTGCCAGCTCACCCGGGACATCTTTGACCTACGAGCAGTACTTC
CDR3 protein: CASSPGTSLTYEQYF

J gene: TRBJ2-1
V gene: TRBV7-7
D gene: -
clone size: -
CDR3 DNA: TGTGCTAGCAGCTTAGAGGGAGGCTCCTACAATGAGCAGTTCTTC
CDR3 protein: CASSLEGGSYNEQFF

J gene: TRBJ2-7
V gene: TRBV7-6
D gene: TRBD2
clone size: -
CDR3 DNA: TGTGCCAGCAGTTCACTAGCGGGAGGGCTTTACGAGCAGTACTTC
CDR3 protein: CASSSLAGGLYEQYF

J gene: TRBJ2-1
V gene: TRBV5-6
D gene: -
clone size: few
CDR3 DNA: TGTGCCAGCAGCTTCCCTACGGGGTACAATGAGCAGTTCTTC
CDR3 protein: CASSFPTGYNEQFF

J gene: TRBJ2-5
V gene: TRBV5-4
D gene: TRBD2
clone size: few
CDR3 DNA: TGCGCCAGCAGCCAAGAGCGGGGGGGCCAAGAGACCCAGTACTTC
CDR3 protein: CASSQERGGQETQYF

J gene: TRBJ2-2
V gene: TRBV2
D gene: TRBD2
clone size: -
CDR3 DNA: TGTGCCAGCAATGGCGGGACTAGCAACACCGGGGAGCTGTTTTTT
CDR3 protein: CASNGGTSNTGELFF

J gene: TRBJ2-2
V gene: TRBV5-6
D gene: -
clone size: few
CDR3 DNA: TGTGCCAGCAGCTGGGACACATATAACTACGGGGAGCTGTTTTTT
CDR3 protein: CASSWDTYNYGELFF

J gene: TRBJ2-1
V gene: TRBV30
D gene: -
clone size: few
CDR3 DNA: TGTGCCTGGAGTGTGTACGGTGAGCAGTTCTTC
CDR3 protein: CAWSVYGEQFF

J gene: TRBJ2-7
V gene: TRBV5-1
D gene: TRBD2
clone size: once
CDR3 DNA: TGCGCCAGCAGCTTGGAGGGGGCTAGCGGGACGTACGAGCAGTACTTC
CDR3 protein: CASSLEGASGTYEQYF

J gene: TRBJ1-5
V gene: TRBV4-2
D gene: -
clone size: once
CDR3 DNA: TGTGCCAGCAGCCAAGATCCACGGCAGAACCGGGAGCCCCAGCATTTT
CDR3 protein: CASSQDPRQNREPQHF

J gene: TRBJ2-1
V gene: TRBV7-2
D gene: -
clone size: -
CDR3 DNA: TGTGCCAGCAGCTTAGGCCTAGCGGGACAGGATGAGCAGTTCTTC
CDR3 protein: CASSLGLAGQDEQFF

J gene: TRBJ1-6
V gene: TRBV6-5
D gene: -
clone size: -
CDR3 DNA: TGTGCCAGCAGTCTTATCAGGGGCACGGATTCACCCCTCCACTTT
CDR3 protein: CASSLIRGTDSPLHF

J gene: TRBJ2-7
V gene: TRBV6-1
D gene: -
clone size: few
CDR3 DNA: TGTGCCAGCAGACAGGGTTCCTCCGAGCAGTACTTC
CDR3 protein: CASRQGSSEQYF

J gene: TRBJ1-5
V gene: TRBV7-2
D gene: TRBD1
clone size: -
CDR3 DNA: TGTGCCAGCAGCCCACAGGGGGCGGGGAACAATCAGCCCCAGCATTTT
CDR3 protein: CASSPQGAGNNQPQHF

J gene: TRBJ1-4
V gene: TRBV5-1
D gene: -
clone size: -
CDR3 DNA: TGCGCCAGCAACGACCCGTCTAGTGAAAAACTGTTTTTT
CDR3 protein: CASNDPSSEKLFF

J gene: TRBJ2-4
V gene: TRBV10-3
D gene: TRBD2
clone size: -
CDR3 DNA: TGTGCCATCAGTGAGTCCCCGGGGGGTAGATCAAACATTCAGTACTTC
CDR3 protein: CAISESPGGRSNIQYF

J gene: TRBJ2-7
V gene: TRBV18
D gene: TRBD1
clone size: -
CDR3 DNA: TGTGCCAGCTCACGGGACAGGGAATCCTACGAGCAGTACTTC
CDR3 protein: CASSRDRESYEQYF

J gene: TRBJ1-1
V gene: TRBV5-1
D gene: -
clone size: few
CDR3 DNA: TGCGCCAGCAGCCTCCAGGGTCCTTTCATGAACACTGAAGCTTTCTTT
CDR3 protein: CASSLQGPFMNTEAFF

J gene: TRBJ2-3
V gene: TRBV6-1
D gene: -
clone size: -
CDR3 DNA: TGTGCCACCCCGACACTTAGCACAGATACGCAGTATTTT
CDR3 protein: CATPTLSTDTQYF

J gene: TRBJ1-2
V gene: TRBV4-3
D gene: -
clone size: -
CDR3 DNA: TGCGCCAGCAGCCAAGATTGGAGGGAAGCTAACTATGGCTACACCTTC
CDR3 protein: CASSQDWREANYGYTF

J gene: TRBJ2-7
V gene: TRBV5-6
D gene: TRBD1
clone size: few
CDR3 DNA: TGTGCCAGCAGCTGGACAGGGGCCTACGAGCAGTACTTC
CDR3 protein: CASSWTGAYEQYF

J gene: TRBJ1-1
V gene: TRBV5-5
D gene: -
clone size: -
CDR3 DNA: TGTGCCAGCAGCTTCCAGGGGTACGGCACTGAAGCTTTCTTT
CDR3 protein: CASSFQGYGTEAFF

J gene: TRBJ1-4
V gene: TRBV5-1
D gene: TRBD1
clone size: -
CDR3 DNA: TGCGCCAGCAGCCTGGGACAGTACGATGAAAAACTGTTTTTT
CDR3 protein: CASSLGQYDEKLFF

J gene: TRBJ2-2
V gene: TRBV9
D gene: -
clone size: -
CDR3 DNA: TGTGCCAGCAGCGTAGGGGCGGGGGCTACGAACACCGGGGAGCTGTTTTTT
CDR3 protein: CASSVGAGATNTGELFF

J gene: TRBJ1-6
V gene: TRBV7-6
D gene: TRBD1
clone size: few
CDR3 DNA: TGTGCCAGCAGCATCGGGACAGGGGGCAATAATTCACCCCTCCACTTT
CDR3 protein: CASSIGTGGNNSPLHF

J gene: TRBJ2-1
V gene: TRBV30
D gene: TRBD2
clone size: -
CDR3 DNA: TGTGCCTGGAGTCCCAGCGGGAGTTGGAATGAGCAGTTCTTC
CDR3 protein: CAWSPSGSWNEQFF

J gene: TRBJ2-7
V gene: TRBV13
D gene: TRBD1
clone size: -
CDR3 DNA: TGTGCCAGCAGCTTAGTAAACAGGGGTAGAGAGCAGTACTTC
CDR3 protein: CASSLVNRGREQYF

J gene: TRBJ2-1
V gene: TRBV5-8
D gene: -
clone size: -
CDR3 DNA: TGTGCCAGCAGTCTGAGGGGGAGCTCCTACAATGAGCAGTTCTTC
CDR3 protein: CASSLRGSSYNEQFF

J gene: TRBJ1-2
V gene: TRBV7-9
D gene: TRBD1
clone size: -
CDR3 DNA: TGTGCCAGCAGCTTAGTGGGGGCCGGCAGGGGGCCAGGCTACACCTTC
CDR3 protein: CASSLVGAGRGPGYTF